A selection of T cell receptor beta chains follows, all from one sample in a study of T cells in tumors after PD-1 blockade. Only in-frame clones appear in the TCRdb table, and some are missing; sequencing was by immunoSEQ multiplex PCR. The repertoire holds fewer than 9,000 clones, with roughly three fifths as singletons. Sample: tumor tissue, taken after anti-PD-1 treatment. The receptor source for this set is a human donor with basal cell carcinoma. Each CDR3 is given with its conserved first and last residue. Each record gives: CDR3 DNA, CDR3 protein, J gene, clone size, D gene, V gene. D genes are given only for firm matches. A row's size may be missing; if present it is once, few, many or a size class.

cdr3_nt: TGTGCCAGCAGTGAAGTCGGGACCAAGGGCAATCAGCCCCAGCATTTT
cdr3_aa: CASSEVGTKGNQPQHF
j_call: TRBJ1-5
clone_size: medium-sized
d_call: -
v_call: TRBV6-4

cdr3_nt: TGCGCCAGCAGCCAAACCCCGGGGGGTAACACTGAAGCTTTCTTT
cdr3_aa: CASSQTPGGNTEAFF
j_call: TRBJ1-1
clone_size: -
d_call: -
v_call: TRBV4-1

cdr3_nt: TGTGCCAGCAGAGGCCCGGGGGCGTACGGCTACACCTTC
cdr3_aa: CASRGPGAYGYTF
j_call: TRBJ1-2
clone_size: -
d_call: -
v_call: TRBV12-3/TRBV12-4

cdr3_nt: TGTGCCTGGAGTTATAAGGGGTGGAACACTGAAGCTTTCTTT
cdr3_aa: CAWSYKGWNTEAFF
j_call: TRBJ1-1
clone_size: -
d_call: -
v_call: TRBV30

cdr3_nt: TGTGCTAGCTCGCCTTTGGCCGGGGAGCTGTTTTTT
cdr3_aa: CASSPLAGELFF
j_call: TRBJ2-2
clone_size: -
d_call: -
v_call: TRBV18

cdr3_nt: TGTGCCAGTCAGGACAGAGCTAGCACAGATACGCAGTATTTT
cdr3_aa: CASQDRASTDTQYF
j_call: TRBJ2-3
clone_size: few
d_call: -
v_call: TRBV19

cdr3_nt: TGCAGCGTTGAAGGGGCAGGGGGATGGAAGAGCTCCTACAATGAGCAGTTCTTC
cdr3_aa: CSVEGAGGWKSSYNEQFF
j_call: TRBJ2-1
clone_size: few
d_call: TRBD1
v_call: TRBV29-1

cdr3_nt: TGTGCCAGCAACGAGCCGCAGAATTCCAGCTATGGCTACACCTTC
cdr3_aa: CASNEPQNSSYGYTF
j_call: TRBJ1-2
clone_size: -
d_call: -
v_call: TRBV6-5

cdr3_nt: TGCAGCGCCCGGACTTCCGCCCGGGAGCAGTTCTTC
cdr3_aa: CSARTSAREQFF
j_call: TRBJ2-1
clone_size: -
d_call: -
v_call: TRBV29-1

cdr3_nt: TGTGCCAGCAGCGCCGGGACAGGGGGCACTCAGCCCCAGCATTTT
cdr3_aa: CASSAGTGGTQPQHF
j_call: TRBJ1-5
clone_size: medium-sized
d_call: TRBD1
v_call: TRBV2

cdr3_nt: TGTGCTAGTGGTTTGTCGGGGGATAGCGGGTGGGTGTGGAGTGATGAGCAGTTCTTC
cdr3_aa: CASGLSGDSGWVWSDEQFF
j_call: TRBJ2-1
clone_size: once
d_call: TRBD2
v_call: TRBV12-5

cdr3_nt: TGCAGCGGTCTGACAGCCTACAATGAGCAGTTCTTC
cdr3_aa: CSGLTAYNEQFF
j_call: TRBJ2-1
clone_size: -
d_call: -
v_call: TRBV29-1

cdr3_nt: TGTGCCAGTAGGCCTCCCCGAGGAGGGGGCCGGCAGCCCCAGCATTTT
cdr3_aa: CASRPPRGGGRQPQHF
j_call: TRBJ1-5
clone_size: -
d_call: TRBD1
v_call: TRBV19

cdr3_nt: TGCGCCAGCAAGGTAGCGGGGGGGCCGCTTACCGGGGAGCTGTTTTTT
cdr3_aa: CASKVAGGPLTGELFF
j_call: TRBJ2-2
clone_size: large
d_call: TRBD2
v_call: TRBV5-1

cdr3_nt: TGTGCCAGTAGTATAGGGAGTGCGGGACAGGGTGTGAGCATTCAGTACTTC
cdr3_aa: CASSIGSAGQGVSIQYF
j_call: TRBJ2-4
clone_size: -
d_call: TRBD1
v_call: TRBV19

cdr3_nt: TGTGCCAGCAGCCTATCACGGGGAACCCTCCCCGGGGAGCTGTTTTTT
cdr3_aa: CASSLSRGTLPGELFF
j_call: TRBJ2-2
clone_size: -
d_call: -
v_call: TRBV11-3

cdr3_nt: TGTGCCATCAGTGAGGGACAATCGAACACTGAAGCTTTCTTT
cdr3_aa: CAISEGQSNTEAFF
j_call: TRBJ1-1
clone_size: -
d_call: -
v_call: TRBV10-3

cdr3_nt: TGTGCCAGCAGTTTATACGGGACAGGGAAAAACCACGAGCAGTACTTC
cdr3_aa: CASSLYGTGKNHEQYF
j_call: TRBJ2-7
clone_size: -
d_call: TRBD1
v_call: TRBV27

cdr3_nt: TGTGCCAGCAGCTTAGATGGGGGCGCCTCAGCAGATACGCAGTATTTT
cdr3_aa: CASSLDGGASADTQYF
j_call: TRBJ2-3
clone_size: few
d_call: -
v_call: TRBV11-3

cdr3_nt: TGTGCCAGCAGCTTCCCGGGGCACGAAAAACTGTTTTTT
cdr3_aa: CASSFPGHEKLFF
j_call: TRBJ1-4
clone_size: -
d_call: -
v_call: TRBV5-6

cdr3_nt: TGTGCCAGCAGTCCCGGGACTGGGAATCAGCCCCAGCATTTT
cdr3_aa: CASSPGTGNQPQHF
j_call: TRBJ1-5
clone_size: few
d_call: -
v_call: TRBV27

cdr3_nt: TGTGCCAGCAGTGAGGTCGGAACGGGGGGGCCCACCGGGGAGCTGTTTTTT
cdr3_aa: CASSEVGTGGPTGELFF
j_call: TRBJ2-2
clone_size: once
d_call: TRBD2
v_call: TRBV2

cdr3_nt: TGTGCCAGCAGCCAACCTTACTCCGGGACAGGGGGCGAGGTTGGTGAAAAACTGTTTTTT
cdr3_aa: CASSQPYSGTGGEVGEKLFF
j_call: TRBJ1-4
clone_size: -
d_call: TRBD1
v_call: TRBV4-2

cdr3_nt: TGTGCCAGTAGCGGGGGGGCTCATATGTATCCCCTCTTC
cdr3_aa: CASSGGAHMYPLF
j_call: TRBJ2-1
clone_size: -
d_call: TRBD2
v_call: TRBV27

cdr3_nt: TGTGCCAGCAGCTTAGCGCGGGGGATCTACGAGCAGTACTTC
cdr3_aa: CASSLARGIYEQYF
j_call: TRBJ2-7
clone_size: -
d_call: TRBD2
v_call: TRBV7-2

cdr3_nt: TGTGCCAGTAGGCGAGGTCGAGAGTCCTATAATTCACCCCTCCACTTT
cdr3_aa: CASRRGRESYNSPLHF
j_call: TRBJ1-6
clone_size: medium-sized
d_call: -
v_call: TRBV19

cdr3_nt: TGTGCCAGCAGCTTTAGCCCAGGGGCTACGAGTGAGCAGTTCTTC
cdr3_aa: CASSFSPGATSEQFF
j_call: TRBJ2-1
clone_size: -
d_call: -
v_call: TRBV7-2

cdr3_nt: TGCAGCGTTGCCCCGGGGCTAGAAAAAAACATTCAGTACTTC
cdr3_aa: CSVAPGLEKNIQYF
j_call: TRBJ2-4
clone_size: -
d_call: -
v_call: TRBV29-1

cdr3_nt: TGTGCCTGGACGGCGGGGAGTTATGGCTACACCTTC
cdr3_aa: CAWTAGSYGYTF
j_call: TRBJ1-2
clone_size: -
d_call: -
v_call: TRBV30

cdr3_nt: TGTGCCAGCAGCTTCGGGACTAGCGGGGGGGCCGATGAGCAGTTCTTC
cdr3_aa: CASSFGTSGGADEQFF
j_call: TRBJ2-1
clone_size: -
d_call: TRBD2
v_call: TRBV7-8

cdr3_nt: TGTGCCAGCAGCAACGGACAGGCTAACTATGGCTACACCTTC
cdr3_aa: CASSNGQANYGYTF
j_call: TRBJ1-2
clone_size: -
d_call: TRBD1
v_call: TRBV6-4

cdr3_nt: TGTGCCAGTAGTATAGACCGGACAGATACGCAGTATTTT
cdr3_aa: CASSIDRTDTQYF
j_call: TRBJ2-3
clone_size: -
d_call: -
v_call: TRBV19

cdr3_nt: TGTGCCAGCATCAGGGGGACAGGGGTCTACGAGCAGTACTTC
cdr3_aa: CASIRGTGVYEQYF
j_call: TRBJ2-7
clone_size: -
d_call: TRBD1
v_call: TRBV7-9

cdr3_nt: TGTGCCAGCAGTGAAGCGCAGTCTTGGGGCAATCAGCCCCAGCATTTT
cdr3_aa: CASSEAQSWGNQPQHF
j_call: TRBJ1-5
clone_size: once
d_call: -
v_call: TRBV6-1

cdr3_nt: TGTGCCAGCAGACTTAGCGGGGGGGTCTACAATGAGCAGTTCTTC
cdr3_aa: CASRLSGGVYNEQFF
j_call: TRBJ2-1
clone_size: -
d_call: TRBD2
v_call: TRBV6-5

cdr3_nt: TGTGCCAGCAGCCCCGGGACAGAGTATGGCTACACCTTC
cdr3_aa: CASSPGTEYGYTF
j_call: TRBJ1-2
clone_size: -
d_call: TRBD1
v_call: TRBV7-6

cdr3_nt: TGTGCCAGCAACCCGGCCTATAATTCACCCCTCCACTTT
cdr3_aa: CASNPAYNSPLHF
j_call: TRBJ1-6
clone_size: -
d_call: -
v_call: TRBV6-5

cdr3_nt: TGTGCCAGCAGCGTAGCCCCACTAGCGAATCAAGAGACCCAGTACTTC
cdr3_aa: CASSVAPLANQETQYF
j_call: TRBJ2-5
clone_size: -
d_call: TRBD2
v_call: TRBV9

cdr3_nt: TGTGCCAGCAGCTTAAGGACAGGGGGGAACACTGAAGCTTTCTTT
cdr3_aa: CASSLRTGGNTEAFF
j_call: TRBJ1-1
clone_size: -
d_call: TRBD1
v_call: TRBV3-1/TRBV3-2

cdr3_nt: TGCGCCAGCAGCGTATCCGGGACAGGGGGCCTCAATGAGCAGTTCTTC
cdr3_aa: CASSVSGTGGLNEQFF
j_call: TRBJ2-1
clone_size: -
d_call: TRBD1
v_call: TRBV5-1

cdr3_nt: TGTGCCAGCAGTTTTAAAGAGGAAAAACTGTTTTTT
cdr3_aa: CASSFKEEKLFF
j_call: TRBJ1-4
clone_size: large
d_call: -
v_call: TRBV12-3/TRBV12-4

cdr3_nt: TGTGCCAGCAGTTATTTTGGGGGGGACCAGCCCCAGCATTTT
cdr3_aa: CASSYFGGDQPQHF
j_call: TRBJ1-5
clone_size: -
d_call: -
v_call: TRBV6-5

cdr3_nt: TGTGCCAGCAGCCTAGCGGGGGGCACAGATACGCAGTATTTT
cdr3_aa: CASSLAGGTDTQYF
j_call: TRBJ2-3
clone_size: -
d_call: TRBD2
v_call: TRBV11-1

cdr3_nt: TGCGCCAGCAGCTTGGTAGTAAATTCCGGGGAGCTGTTTTTT
cdr3_aa: CASSLVVNSGELFF
j_call: TRBJ2-2
clone_size: -
d_call: -
v_call: TRBV5-1

cdr3_nt: TGCGCCAGCAGCTTGGGACAGGGGGCAGATACGCAGTATTTT
cdr3_aa: CASSLGQGADTQYF
j_call: TRBJ2-3
clone_size: -
d_call: TRBD1
v_call: TRBV5-1

cdr3_nt: TGTGCCAGCAGCGCCAAGACAGGGACCCCCTCTGAAGCTTTCTTT
cdr3_aa: CASSAKTGTPSEAFF
j_call: TRBJ1-1
clone_size: -
d_call: TRBD1
v_call: TRBV5-4

cdr3_nt: TGTGCCAGCAGTCCCTTAGGGGTGAACGAGCAGTACTTC
cdr3_aa: CASSPLGVNEQYF
j_call: TRBJ2-7
clone_size: once
d_call: -
v_call: TRBV12-3/TRBV12-4

cdr3_nt: TGTGCCTGGACCCCCCTTATTTCCGGGGGGGGGACTGAAGCTTTCTTT
cdr3_aa: CAWTPLISGGGTEAFF
j_call: TRBJ1-1
clone_size: few
d_call: -
v_call: TRBV30

cdr3_nt: TGTGCCAGCAGCTTCGGCAGGGGTATCTATAATTCACCCCTCCACTTT
cdr3_aa: CASSFGRGIYNSPLHF
j_call: TRBJ1-6
clone_size: -
d_call: -
v_call: TRBV7-9

cdr3_nt: TGCGCCAGCAGCCAAGGCGGGGTCCCTAATTCACCCCTCCACTTT
cdr3_aa: CASSQGGVPNSPLHF
j_call: TRBJ1-6
clone_size: -
d_call: -
v_call: TRBV4-1

cdr3_nt: TGTGCAAGTCGCCACCGGGGTTGCAGGCGTCAAGAGACCCAGTACTTC
cdr3_aa: CASRHRGCRRQETQYF
j_call: TRBJ2-5
clone_size: -
d_call: -
v_call: TRBV12-2

cdr3_nt: TGTGCCAGCAGTTCTTGGACTAGCGGGACCTTCACAGATACGCAGTATTTT
cdr3_aa: CASSSWTSGTFTDTQYF
j_call: TRBJ2-3
clone_size: -
d_call: TRBD2
v_call: TRBV6-2/TRBV6-3

cdr3_nt: TGTGCCACTCACTCTGGAAACACCATATATTTT
cdr3_aa: CATHSGNTIYF
j_call: TRBJ1-3
clone_size: -
d_call: -
v_call: TRBV19

cdr3_nt: TGTGCCAGCAGCCAAGTGGGGGCCGACGGGACTAACTATGGCTACACCTTC
cdr3_aa: CASSQVGADGTNYGYTF
j_call: TRBJ1-2
clone_size: -
d_call: -
v_call: TRBV3-1/TRBV3-2

cdr3_nt: TGTGCCAGCAGCCTCCATAGGGGAAACACCGGGGAGCTGTTTTTT
cdr3_aa: CASSLHRGNTGELFF
j_call: TRBJ2-2
clone_size: -
d_call: -
v_call: TRBV4-2

cdr3_nt: TGTGCCAGCAGCCTACGGACAGGAACCAGGGAGACCCAGTACTTC
cdr3_aa: CASSLRTGTRETQYF
j_call: TRBJ2-5
clone_size: -
d_call: -
v_call: TRBV21-1

cdr3_nt: TGTGCCAGCAGTGAAACTAGGAACACTGAAGCTTTCTTT
cdr3_aa: CASSETRNTEAFF
j_call: TRBJ1-1
clone_size: -
d_call: -
v_call: TRBV6-1

cdr3_nt: TGTGCCAGCAGCTCTGGGCCCGATAATTCACCCCTCCACTTT
cdr3_aa: CASSSGPDNSPLHF
j_call: TRBJ1-6
clone_size: -
d_call: -
v_call: TRBV14

cdr3_nt: TGTGCCAGCAGTTACGGGGGCTCTGGGGCCAACGTCCTGACTTTC
cdr3_aa: CASSYGGSGANVLTF
j_call: TRBJ2-6
clone_size: -
d_call: -
v_call: TRBV6-5